The 21 T cell receptor beta chains listed next were all sequenced from one sample in a study of shared clonotypes between healthy human individuals. TCRdb's copy holds only in-frame clones and misses some; the assay was immunoSEQ multiplex PCR. The table includes about 2 million clones, approximately 94% detected once. Naive CD8 isolation took CD45RO-negative cells positively selected for CCR7 and excluded terminally differentiated effector memory CD45RA+ cells. The material sequenced was naive CD8+ T cells sorted from blood. These receptors all come from a young man in good health.

V and J are TRBV5-6 and TRBJ2-5; unclear D gene. Germline V gene data show CDR1 as SGHDT and CDR2 as YYEEEE. CDR3 length: 14 residues. The germline V and J ends were trimmed by 0 bases and 7 bases, with 13 bases remaining between them. CDR3 nucleotide sequence: TGTGCCAGCAGCTTGGCGGCGCAGTCAGGGACCCAGTACTTC. Protein: CASSLAAQSGTQYF.

This rearrangement joins TRBV10-3 to TRBJ2-1, with 7 bases that match TRBD2. The length of the CDR3 is 13 residues. V trimming: 7 bases; J trimming: 6 bases; junction bases outside the gene matches: 6. Per germline, CDR1 ENHRY and CDR2 SYGVKD. CDR3 protein: CAITTSDINEQFF. The CDR3, as DNA: TGTGCCATCACCACTAGCGATATCAATGAGCAGTTCTTC.

On this clone itself: A junction boundary mismatches the germline segment, possibly from a read error. This sample includes further DNA sequences coding for the same CDR3. V gene TRBV5-1 combines with J gene TRBJ1-1; D possibly corresponds to TRBD1 (6 bases). Germline V gives CDR1 SGHRS, CDR2 YFSETQ. This CDR3 has 14 amino acids. CDR3 amino acids: CASSLVRGNTEAFF. In DNA, the CDR3 is TGCGCCAGCAGCTTGGTAAGGGGGAACACTGAAGCTTTTTTT.

The chain carries TRBV4-3 and TRBJ2-7; D is unresolved. This CDR3 has 15 amino acids. Trimming removed 0 bases from V and 0 bases from J, with 9 bases in between. Germline V CDR1 and CDR2: LGHNA, YSLEER. The chain's CDR3 is CASSQERTYSYEQYF. The CDR3, as DNA: TGCGCCAGCAGCCAAGAAAGGACGTACTCCTACGAGCAGTACTTC.

The rearrangement joins TRBV15 to TRBJ1-5; TRBD1 aligns across 9 bases. There are 16 residues in the CDR3. V shed 5 bases, J shed 4 bases, and the junction held 9 bases outside the gene matches. Germline CDR1 is LNHNV and CDR2 is YYDKDF (reference sequence). The CDR3 reads CATSLTGGVGNQPQHF. Here the CDR3 DNA reads TGTGCCACCAGCTTGACAGGGGGAGTCGGAAATCAGCCCCAGCATTTT.

The V and J genes are TRBV15 and TRBJ2-2, with 8 bases aligning to TRBD2. This CDR3 spans 17 amino acids. Trimming cost V 1 base and J 4 bases; bases outside gene matches: 8. The germline CDR1 and CDR2 sequences are LNHNV and YYDKDF (reference sequence). The CDR3 coding sequence is TGTGCCACCAGCAGAGGGGTGGCGGGAGGCGGCACCGGGGAGCTGTTTTTT. This encodes CATSRGVAGGGTGELFF.

The V call is TRBV5-1, the J call TRBJ2-1; no clear D. Trimming removed 0 bases from V and 3 bases from J, with 13 bases in between. From germline, CDR1 is SGHRS and CDR2 YFSETQ. This CDR3 has 16 residues. Written as DNA, the CDR3 is TGCGCCAGCAGCTTGGCCTTGGCGGCCTACTACAATGAGCAGTTCTTC. It yields the protein CASSLALAAYYNEQFF.

Only one count was recorded for this clone. The chain recombines TRBV5-6 with TRBJ2-1; TRBD1 aligns across 8 bases. The trim removed 4 bases at V and 15 bases at J, leaving 12 bases unmatched. The germline V gene has CDR1 SGHDT and CDR2 YYEEEE. The CDR3 sequence is 13 residues long. The CDR3 region is CASSEGGQVRPFF. CDR3 sequence (DNA): TGTGCCAGCAGCGAGGGGGGACAGGTTCGTCCGTTCTTC.

V usage is TRBV4-1 and J usage is TRBJ1-2; D uncertain. The CDR3 totals 13 residues. Germline V gene lookup returns CDR1 MGHRA and CDR2 YSYEKL. V was cut by 5 bases and J by 0 bases, with 7 bases left in between. CDR3 protein: CASSTTPNYGYTF. The CDR3 DNA follows: TGCGCCAGCAGCACGACACCTAACTATGGCTACACCTTC.

The DNA for the CDR3 is TGTGCCAGCAGCTTAGAAGTTCAGGGACTAGCGGGAGAGACCCAGTACTTC. Protein: CASSLEVQGLAGETQYF. The gene calls are TRBV7-6 and TRBJ2-5; 12 bases map to TRBD2. In germline, CDR1 is SGHVS, CDR2 FNYEAQ. The CDR3 loop spans 17 amino acids. The V and J ends lost 1 base and 4 bases, in that order; junction bases with no gene match: 7. Full variable domain (remainder filled in from reference TRBV7-6 and TRBJ2-5): GAGVSQSPRYKVTKRGQDVALRCDPISGHVSLYWYRQALGQGPEFLTYFNYEAQQDKSGLPNDRFSAERPEGSISTLTIQRTEQRDSAMYRCASSLEVQGLAGETQYFGPGTRLLVL.

The DNA of the CDR3 is TGCGCCAGCAGCCAAGATAGCCGCGGGGAGCTGTTTTTT. Translated, it gives CASSQDSRGELFF. This chain connects TRBV4-1 to TRBJ2-2; D remains ambiguous. CDR1 is MGHRA and CDR2 is YSYEKL in the germline V gene. The CDR3 is 13 residues long. With 0 bases removed from V and 7 bases from J, the gap between germline ends came to 6 bases.

V is TRBV30 and J is TRBJ2-7; D is undetermined. The V end lost 1 base, the J end lost 2 bases, and 12 bases lay between the germline ends. Germline CDR1 and CDR2: GTSNPN and SVGIG (reference sequence). CDR3 length equals 14 residues. The CDR3 region is CAWSDPAPTYEQYF. The CDR3 coding sequence is TGTGCCTGGAGTGACCCCGCGCCTACCTACGAGCAGTACTTC.

This clone was counted between two and nine times. The sample carries other DNA sequences with the same CDR3. CDR3 sequence: CASSPSTGESSYEQYF. The CDR3 nucleotides read TGTGCCAGCAGTCCCTCGACAGGGGAGAGCTCCTACGAGCAGTACTTC. The rearrangement uses TRBV27 and TRBJ2-7, with 8 bases fitting TRBD1. Per the germline V gene, CDR1 is MNHEY and CDR2 is SMNVEV (reference sequence). The CDR3 is 16 residues long. V lost 5 bases and J lost 0; bases outside the gene matches: 9.

The V gene is TRBV4-1, the J gene TRBJ2-7, with TRBD1 identical over 7 bases. After removal of 1 base from V and 4 bases from J, the junction contained 4 bases not matched to a gene. The CDR3 is 14 residues long. The germline V gene encodes CDR1 MGHRA and CDR2 YSYEKL. The CDR3 here is CASSQVGGRYEQYF. In DNA, the CDR3 is TGCGCCAGCAGCCAAGTAGGGGGCAGATACGAGCAGTACTTC.

This chain connects TRBV7-2 to TRBJ1-4; unclear D gene. V lost 1 base and J lost 4, with 10 bases in between. This CDR3 is built from 15 residues. Germline lookup yields CDR1 SGHTA and CDR2 FQGNSA. This chain's CDR3 is CASSLELQINEKLFF. CDR3 in DNA: TGTGCCAGCAGCTTAGAGTTACAGATTAATGAAAAACTGTTTTTT.

The chain has TRBV21-1 and TRBJ2-5; TRBD1, as called in the table, went unchecked against the DNA. TRBV21-1 is a recognized pseudogene. The CDR3 runs 18 residues. The CDR3 DNA is TGTGCCAGCAGCAAAGCGCTTTTGGGGGACAGGGTCCAAGAGACCCAGTACTTC. As protein: CASSKALLGDRVQETQYF.

The chain uses TRBV2 and TRBJ1-2, with D perhaps TRBD1 (6 bases). Germline CDR1 SNHLY, CDR2 FYNNEI. This CDR3 is 12 amino acids long. The V gene lost 8 bases and the J gene lost 8 bases, with 15 bases spanning the gap. CDR3 protein: CASSVEGEGYTF. The CDR3 DNA sequence: TGTGCCAGCTCGGTCGAGGGGGAGGGCTACACCTTC.

The rearrangement links TRBV6-5 to TRBJ2-7; no clear D. CDR3 length: 13 amino acids. Germline CDR1 reads MNHEY; CDR2 reads SVGAGI. V was cut by 2 bases and J by 3 bases, with 8 bases left in between. CDR3 sequence: CASSYDLFYEQYF. Here the CDR3 DNA reads TGTGCCAGCAGTTACGACTTGTTCTACGAGCAGTACTTC.

The CDR3 DNA follows: TGTGCCACCTTAGATACCGGGACAACAGATACGCAGTATTTT. Translating it yields CATLDTGTTDTQYF. The chain joins TRBV7-9 to TRBJ2-3; the D gene is possibly TRBD1 (6 bases). V dropped 10 bases and J dropped 3 bases, with 17 bases sitting between them. Germline CDR1 and CDR2: SEHNR and FQNEAQ (reference sequence). This CDR3 contains 14 residues.

The chain couples TRBV28 to TRBJ1-1; 10 nucleotides match TRBD1. Per the germline V gene, CDR1 is MDHEN and CDR2 is SYDVKM. After removal of 3 bases from V and 5 bases from J, the junction contained 3 bases not matched to a gene. The CDR3 covers 14 residues. The CDR3, as DNA: TGTGCCAGCAGTTTGTGGACAGGGGGGACTGAAGCTTTCTTT. This sequence encodes CASSLWTGGTEAFF.

The CDR3, as DNA: TGTGCCGTAATAGGGCGCGGGGGGACTTCCTACGAGCAGTACTTC. Translating gives CAVIGRGGTSYEQYF. The chain is built from TRBV7-9 and TRBJ2-7, with 8 bases fitting TRBD2. The germline V gene has CDR1 SEHNR and CDR2 FQNEAQ (reference sequence). The trim removed 11 bases at V and 1 base at J, leaving 13 bases unmatched. This CDR3 region has 15 residues.